Reported below is one TCR beta chain. Its antigen remains undetermined. No per-base quality is available; no much larger clone lies one base away. Participants in the prospective study were aged about 18 to 95 years, lived in about two dozen United States geographic areas, and enrolled through a virtual design. Cohort assignment in the prospective study relied on participant-reported clinical history from a screening survey and a study questionnaire. Mobile phlebotomists in the prospective study collected whole blood, serum and a nasopharyngeal or oropharyngeal swab from every participant. Additional blood draws and questionnaires over an approximately two-month period could optionally be provided by prospective study participants. Before DNA extraction, prospective study blood samples were shipped either frozen or at room temperature. CDR1 and CDR2 are drawn from the germline V gene: MGHDK, SYGVNS. Trimming costs V 9 bases and J 6 bases, and their ends lie 15 bases apart. The CDR3 numbers 14 residues from cysteine through phenylalanine. Only CDR3 DNA remains: 42 bases, in frame from the first base.

This record comes from a study of blood T cell repertoires in COVID-19 (dated by TCRdb to 2020 to 2021). Turning to the overall study: Samples covering the acute and convalescent phases of COVID-19 were provided by collaborators in the United States, Italy and Spain. Deeply sampled blood TCRbeta repertoires from subjects exposed to, actively infected with, or recovered from COVID-19 were included in the dataset. Samples came from the ongoing ImmuneRACE study (first 160 participants) plus 1,254 subjects from 6 global collaborators. HLA class I and class II types, where available, came from metadata supplied by the sample provider rather than from assay-based typing. The repertoires were made available in a free public database intended to serve as a resource for research on the immune response to SARS-CoV-2. The material from the prospective study consisted of cDNA or gDNA derived from T cells, B-cell-depleted T cells, or PBMCs. Nearly every sample came with metadata listing a de-identified subject ID, COVID-19 status, age in years and sex. The full study reports these points: The quantity of clinical and demographic metadata differed by source and by participant and was supplied without curation.

The immunoSEQ Assay, a bias-controlled multiplex PCR, was used to amplify TCRbeta CDR3 regions from genomic DNA. The paper's data handling went like this. The number of nucleated cells in each sample was estimated by amplification of reference gene primers within the assay. To quantify the absolute abundance of each unique TCRbeta CDR3 rearrangement, sequence reads were collapsed and filtered. Productive Simpson clonality was computed per sample as the square root of Simpson's diversity index over productive rearrangements. TCRdb provides this immuneACCESS table in a form limited to in-frame rearrangements. Some clones are lacking; in checked studies, under half of them reflect an unresolved V gene, and why the rest are absent is not known. V, J and clone size are taken as reported in that table, and D and trimming were inferred from the DNA itself. A total of hundreds of thousands of clones appear in this sample, 84% of them only once. In total, the top ten clones hold under 4.5% of the sample.

Specimen: PBMCs or T cells enriched from blood (not recorded which). The chain couples TRBV25-1 to TRBJ1-6, with the D gene call left open. The receptor was derived from a man aged 30 to 45 with acute COVID-19. The bases read TGTGCCAGTGAAAACAGATTTCCTAATTCACCCCTCCACTTT. Its protein is CASENRFPNSPLHF.